This note documents a single T cell receptor (beta chain) sequence. Looked up from germline, CDR1 is MNHEY and CDR2 is SMNVEV (reference sequence). V lost 3 bases and J lost 8; bases outside the gene matches: 16. The CDR3 length is 16 residues. This sample stems from a study of cytomegalovirus exposure and HLA in healthy donors. PCR primers comprised 60 Vbeta and 13 Jbeta primers. Only in-frame clones appear in the TCRdb table, and some are missing; sequencing was by immunoSEQ multiplex PCR. This sample has 150,000 to 200,000 clones, with 82% found just once. Sequenced: PBMCs. The receptor's source is a girl aged 5 to 17 in good health and CMV-seropositive. V usage is TRBV27 and J usage is TRBJ2-7, with 7 bases aligning to TRBD2. The DNA of the CDR3 is TGTGCCAGCAGTTTCTCAGTGACAGTCGGGGGGTTCAAGCAGTACTTC. Encoded protein: CASSFSVTVGGFKQYF.